The T cell receptor beta chain described here comes from a study of OX40 agonist ivuxolimab in advanced cancers. Study-wide background: Patients assigned to dose escalation were diagnosed with hepatocellular carcinoma, melanoma, renal cell or head and neck cancer. From about 23 to 85 years was the age range, with a mean of roughly 64 years, and around 80% were male.

CDR1 and CDR2 from the germline V gene are MDHEN and SYDVKM. The CDR3 contains 12 residues. The ends were cut back, 3 bases at V and 2 bases at J, with 5 bases in the middle. Concerning this clone itself: Its antigen remains unidentified.

The method was immunoSEQ multiplex PCR; TCRdb's version includes in-frame clones alone and lacks a portion of them. Here the sample spans 55,000 to 75,000 clones, about 90% being singletons. Overall study findings and caveats: It was not determined which antigens were specifically recognized by the peripheral T cells that had undergone clonal expansion.

The receptor was derived from an adult with an advanced solid tumor such as melanoma, head and neck, liver or kidney cancer. This chain connects TRBV28 to TRBJ2-7; D remains ambiguous. The specimen comprised CD4+ or CD8+ T cells sorted from blood, sampled in a trial of the OX40 agonist ivuxolimab. The CDR3 region has the DNA TGTGCCAGCAGTTTTGTGACCTACGAGCAGTACTTC. It specifies CASSFVTYEQYF.